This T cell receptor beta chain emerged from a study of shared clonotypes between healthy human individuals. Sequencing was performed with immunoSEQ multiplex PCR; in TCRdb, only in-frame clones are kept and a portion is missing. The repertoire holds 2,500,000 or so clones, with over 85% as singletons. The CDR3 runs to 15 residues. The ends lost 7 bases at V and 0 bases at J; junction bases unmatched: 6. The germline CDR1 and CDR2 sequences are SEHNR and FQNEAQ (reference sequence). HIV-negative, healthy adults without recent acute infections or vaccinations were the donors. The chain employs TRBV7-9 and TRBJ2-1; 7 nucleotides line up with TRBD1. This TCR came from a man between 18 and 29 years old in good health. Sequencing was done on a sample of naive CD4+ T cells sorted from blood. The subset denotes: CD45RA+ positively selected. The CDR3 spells CASTIAGGSYNEQFF. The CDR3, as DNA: TGTGCCAGCACCATTGCAGGGGGCTCCTACAATGAGCAGTTCTTC.